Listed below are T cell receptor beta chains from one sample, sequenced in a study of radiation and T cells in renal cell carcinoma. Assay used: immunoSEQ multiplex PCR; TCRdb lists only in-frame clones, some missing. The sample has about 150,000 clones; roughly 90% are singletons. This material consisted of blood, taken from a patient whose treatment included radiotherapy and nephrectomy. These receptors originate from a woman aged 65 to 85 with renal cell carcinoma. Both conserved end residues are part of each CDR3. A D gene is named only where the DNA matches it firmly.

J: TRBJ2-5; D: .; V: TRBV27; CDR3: CASRGLAVETQYF; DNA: TGTGCCAGCAGGGGGCTAGCTGTAGAGACCCAGTACTTC
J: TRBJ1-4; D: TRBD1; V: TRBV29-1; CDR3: CSVGQGNEKLFF; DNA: TGCAGCGTGGGACAGGGTAATGAAAAACTGTTTTTT
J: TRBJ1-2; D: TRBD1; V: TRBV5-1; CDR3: CASSLAGTGEGYTF; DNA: TGCGCCAGCAGCTTGGCCGGGACAGGGGAGGGCTACACCTTC
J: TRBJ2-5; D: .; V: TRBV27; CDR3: CASSSHTNSKETQYF; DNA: TGTGCCAGCAGTTCCCATACAAATTCGAAAGAGACCCAGTACTTC
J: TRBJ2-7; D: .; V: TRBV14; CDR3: CASSQVGLPYEQYF; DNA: TGTGCCAGCAGCCAAGTTGGACTACCGTACGAGCAGTACTTC
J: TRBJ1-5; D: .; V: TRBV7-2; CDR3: CASSSRTAISNQPQHF; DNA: TGTGCCAGCAGCTCCAGGACAGCGATTAGCAATCAGCCCCAGCATTTT
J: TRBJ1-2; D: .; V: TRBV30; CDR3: CAWSADRVANYGYTF; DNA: TGTGCCTGGAGTGCGGACAGAGTAGCTAACTATGGCTACACCTTC
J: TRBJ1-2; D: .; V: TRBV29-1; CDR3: CSALGGTGIGYTF; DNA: TGCAGCGCACTCGGGGGTACAGGGATAGGCTACACCTTC
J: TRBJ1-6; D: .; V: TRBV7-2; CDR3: CASSDIRVSPLHF; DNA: TGTGCCAGCAGCGACATCAGAGTTTCACCCCTCCACTTT
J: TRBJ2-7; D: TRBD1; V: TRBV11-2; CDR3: CASSWGTGAGYEQYF; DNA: TGTGCCAGCAGCTGGGGGACAGGCGCAGGCTACGAGCAGTACTTC
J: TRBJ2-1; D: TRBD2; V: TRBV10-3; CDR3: CAISESGGSYNEQFF; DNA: TGTGCCATCAGTGAGAGCGGGGGTTCCTACAATGAGCAGTTCTTC
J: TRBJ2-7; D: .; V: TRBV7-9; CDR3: CASLQSNSYEQYF; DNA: TGTGCCAGCCTTCAATCGAACTCCTACGAGCAGTACTTC
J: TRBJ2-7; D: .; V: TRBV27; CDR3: CAFKASYEQYF; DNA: TGTGCCTTCAAGGCTTCCTACGAGCAGTACTTC
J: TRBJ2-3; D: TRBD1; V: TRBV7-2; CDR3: CASSRDRGTGNTQYF; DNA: TGTGCCAGCAGCCGGGACAGGGGGACGGGGAATACGCAGTATTTT
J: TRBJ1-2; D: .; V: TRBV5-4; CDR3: CASSPFAGTFNYGYTF; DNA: TGTGCCAGCAGCCCGTTTGCCGGGACATTTAACTATGGCTACACCTTC
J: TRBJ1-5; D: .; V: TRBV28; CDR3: CASTKRGNQPQHF; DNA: TGTGCCAGCACCAAGCGGGGTAATCAGCCCCAGCATTTT
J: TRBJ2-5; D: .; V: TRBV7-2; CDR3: CASSLAGRGQETQYF; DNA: TGTGCCAGCAGCTTAGCAGGACGGGGCCAAGAGACCCAGTACTTC
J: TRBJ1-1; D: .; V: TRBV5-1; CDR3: CASSLAWNTEAFF; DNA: TGCGCCAGCAGCTTGGCTTGGAACACTGAAGCTTTCTTT